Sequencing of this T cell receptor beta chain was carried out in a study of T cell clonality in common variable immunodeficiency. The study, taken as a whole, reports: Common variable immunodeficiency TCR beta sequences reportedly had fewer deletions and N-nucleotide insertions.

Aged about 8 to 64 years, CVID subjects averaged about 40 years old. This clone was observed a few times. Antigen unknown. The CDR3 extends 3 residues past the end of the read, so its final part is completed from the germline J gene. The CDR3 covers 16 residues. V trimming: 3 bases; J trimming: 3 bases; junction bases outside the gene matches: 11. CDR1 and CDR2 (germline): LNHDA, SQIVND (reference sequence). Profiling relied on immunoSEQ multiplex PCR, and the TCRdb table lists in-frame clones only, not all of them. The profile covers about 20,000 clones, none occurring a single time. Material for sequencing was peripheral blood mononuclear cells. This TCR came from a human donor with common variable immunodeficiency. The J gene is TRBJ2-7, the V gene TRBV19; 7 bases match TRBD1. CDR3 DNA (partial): TGTGCCAGTAGTATGGGACAGCGACTCCTCGGCTACGAG. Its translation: CASSMGQRLLGYE. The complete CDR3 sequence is CASSMGQRLLGYEQYF. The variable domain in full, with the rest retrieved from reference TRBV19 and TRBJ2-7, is DGGITQSPKYLFRKEGQNVTLSCEQNLNHDAMYWYRQDPGQGLRLIYYSQIVNDFQKGDIAEGYSVSREKKESFPLTVTSAQKNPTAFYLCASSMGQRLLGYEQYFGPGTRLTVT.